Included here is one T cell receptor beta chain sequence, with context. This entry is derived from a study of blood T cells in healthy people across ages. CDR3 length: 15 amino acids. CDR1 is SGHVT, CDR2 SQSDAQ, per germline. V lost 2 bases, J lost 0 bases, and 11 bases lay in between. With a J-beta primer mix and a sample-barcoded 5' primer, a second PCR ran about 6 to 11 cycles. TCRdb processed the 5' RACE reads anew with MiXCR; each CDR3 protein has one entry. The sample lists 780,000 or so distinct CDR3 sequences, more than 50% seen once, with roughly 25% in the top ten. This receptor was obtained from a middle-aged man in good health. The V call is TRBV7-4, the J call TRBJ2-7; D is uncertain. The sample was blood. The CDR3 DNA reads TGTGCCAGCAGCTTAAAGAAACAAAGCTCCTACGAGCAGTACTTC. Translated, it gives CASSLKKQSSYEQYF.